The following is a TCR beta chain sequence with its context. This same CDR3 is encoded by further DNA sequences in the sample. These data belong to a study of shared clonotypes between healthy human individuals. Germline V gene lookup returns CDR1 SGHRS and CDR2 YFSETQ. With 0 bases removed from V and 2 bases from J, the gap between germline ends came to 5 bases. This CDR3 is built from 13 residues. Generated by immunoSEQ multiplex PCR, the TCRdb table keeps only in-frame clones and is missing some. The data show 300,000 to 400,000 clones, 73% seen once. Sequenced: memory CD4+ T cells sorted from blood. The subset: CD45RA-negative fraction. The receptor was derived from a man aged 30-40 years in good health. The chain joins TRBV5-1 to TRBJ2-5; no firm D call. CDR3 in amino acids: CASSLAVQETQYF. The CDR3, as DNA: TGCGCCAGCAGCTTGGCCGTTCAAGAGACCCAGTACTTC.